This entry lists 15 T cell receptor beta chains sequenced from one sample in a study of T cell responses to AZD1222 COVID-19 vaccine. Libraries were prepared by immunoSEQ multiplex PCR; TCRdb keeps only in-frame clonotypes and omits some of them. The table shows some 150,000 clones, with around nine tenths occurring only once. The sequencing here drew on peripheral blood, taken on day 0 of AZD1222 vaccination. The receptors stem from an adult in good health.

The CDR3: CATSRDLKQGFPYEQYF. The CDR3, as DNA: TGTGCCACCAGCAGAGACCTAAAACAGGGTTTCCCCTACGAGCAGTACTTC. V usage is TRBV15 and J usage is TRBJ2-7; D is perhaps TRBD1 (6 bases). The CDR3 length is 17 residues. Trimming removed 0 bases at V and 2 bases at J, with 17 bases between. CDR1 and CDR2 (germline): LNHNV, YYDKDF (reference sequence).

The chain is built from TRBV19 and TRBJ2-1; 10 bases are shared with TRBD2. The V gene end was trimmed by 6 bases and the J gene end by 6 bases; junction bases not matched to a gene: 11. The CDR3 extends over 16 amino acids. The germline CDR1 and CDR2 sequences are LNHDA and SQIVND (reference sequence). The CDR3 here is CASSARKRGGFNEQFF. The CDR3 DNA is TGTGCCAGTAGCGCCAGGAAGCGGGGGGGCTTCAATGAGCAGTTCTTC.

This chain links TRBV6-1 with TRBJ2-5; 7 bases match TRBD1. Germline loops: CDR1 MNHNS, CDR2 SASEGT. V lost 3 bases, J lost 5 bases, and 9 bases stayed unmatched. There are 15 residues in the CDR3. The CDR3 sequence: CASSDLRGQLETQYF. For the CDR3, the DNA is TGTGCCAGCAGTGATTTGAGGGGGCAGCTGGAGACCCAGTACTTC.

The CDR3 spells CASSAPPGGRRVPGELFF. The CDR3 coding sequence is TGTGCCAGCAGCGCACCTCCCGGGGGGCGTCGGGTCCCCGGGGAGCTGTTTTTT. The J gene is TRBJ2-2, the V gene TRBV9; D might be TRBD2 (7 bases). The CDR3 runs to 18 residues. Germline CDR1 SGDLS, CDR2 YYNGEE. Trimming took off 3 bases at V and 6 bases at J, with 24 bases between the two ends.

In nucleotides, the CDR3 is TGCAGCGTTGCACAGGGGTGGGGGTCTAATCAGCCCCAGCATTTT. It specifies CSVAQGWGSNQPQHF. This chain joins TRBV29-1 and TRBJ1-5, with 7 bases fitting TRBD1. V shed 4 bases and J 4 bases; nucleotides not matched to a gene: 10. The length of the CDR3 is 15 residues. Germline CDR1 reads SQVTM; CDR2 reads ANQGSEA.

The chain couples TRBV5-1 to TRBJ2-2, with a tentative D call TRBD2 (6 bases). The germline V gene encodes CDR1 SGHRS and CDR2 YFSETQ. V shed 9 bases and J shed 3 bases, with 18 bases lying between them. This CDR3 is built from 15 residues. CDR3 nucleotide sequence: TGCGCCATCAGAGTCGGGGGAGCAGACACCGGGGAGCTGTTTTTT. Residues: CAIRVGGADTGELFF.

This chain uses TRBV4-1 with TRBJ1-5, with unresolved D. The CDR3 has 14 residues. Germline CDR1 and CDR2: MGHRA and YSYEKL. The ends were cut back, 3 bases at V and 7 bases at J, with 13 bases in the middle. Here the CDR3 reads CASSQLVSGQPQHF. CDR3 coding DNA: TGCGCCAGCAGCCAGTTAGTTTCGGGCCAGCCCCAGCATTTT.

V gene TRBV9 combines with J gene TRBJ2-5; no clear D gene. Germline lookup yields CDR1 SGDLS and CDR2 YYNGEE. The germline V and J ends were trimmed by 1 base and 4 bases, with 5 bases remaining between them. The CDR3 covers 12 residues. For the CDR3, the DNA is TGTGCCAGCAGCGTAACCGGAGAGACCCAGTACTTC. As protein: CASSVTGETQYF.

The V gene is TRBV6-5, the J gene TRBJ1-1; D is ambiguous. Germline CDR1 MNHEY, CDR2 SVGAGI. Trimming left V 2 bases short and J 9 bases short, with 13 bases between. The CDR3 is made up of 13 amino acids. CDR3 DNA sequence: TGTGCCAGCAGTTACCCCCCGGGTGCCCAAGCTTTCTTT. Its protein is CASSYPPGAQAFF.

This rearrangement joins TRBV7-2 to TRBJ1-4; D may be TRBD1 (5 bases). Germline V gene sequence: CDR1 SGHTA, CDR2 FQGNSA. CDR3 length: 15 residues. V was trimmed by 0 bases and J by 5 bases, leaving 10 bases between them. In DNA, the CDR3 is TGTGCCAGCAGCTTAGCTCACAGGCAGAATGAAAAACTGTTTTTT. Translated: CASSLAHRQNEKLFF.

The chain is built from TRBV5-4 and TRBJ2-7, with TRBD2 matching 10 bases. The germline gives CDR1 SGHNT, CDR2 YYREEE (reference sequence). CDR3 length equals 20 residues. Germline trimming cut 4 bases from V and 0 bases from J; bases unmatched to any gene: 19. The CDR3: CASSPSSKGIAGGLSYEQYF. Written as DNA, the CDR3 is TGTGCCAGCAGCCCCTCCTCTAAGGGAATAGCGGGAGGACTCTCCTACGAGCAGTACTTC.

The V gene is TRBV18, the J gene TRBJ2-1, with TRBD2 matching 7 bases. In germline, CDR1 is KGHSH, CDR2 LQKENI. V dropped 5 bases and J dropped 7; count of bases not matched to a gene: 5. This CDR3 spans 13 amino acids. CDR3 region: CASSFGRRNEQFF. CDR3 in DNA: TGTGCCAGCTCATTCGGGAGGAGAAATGAGCAGTTCTTC.

The chain joins TRBV19 to TRBJ1-5, with D maybe TRBD1 (6 bases). V was shortened by 2 bases and J by 5 bases, with 13 bases between the two germline ends. CDR3 length: 15 amino acids. Germline CDR1 reads LNHDA; CDR2 reads SQIVND (reference sequence). CDR3 amino acids: CASSIRGAFDQPQHF. The CDR3 DNA is TGTGCCAGTAGTATAAGGGGGGCGTTTGATCAGCCCCAGCATTTT.

This clone was seen just once. CDR3 protein: CASTRRDSLANTGELFF. The CDR3 DNA reads as TGTGCCAGCACCAGAAGGGACAGTTTAGCGAACACCGGGGAGCTGTTTTTT. V is TRBV27 and J is TRBJ2-2, with 7 bases matching TRBD1. The CDR3 is 17 residues long. Per germline, CDR1 MNHEY and CDR2 SMNVEV (reference sequence). V shed 7 bases and J 0 bases; nucleotides not matched to a gene: 11.

The chain is built from TRBV11-2 and TRBJ2-1; D is ambiguous. V was shortened by 2 bases and J by 10 bases, with 18 bases between the two germline ends. The CDR3 totals 15 residues. The V gene's germline CDR1 is SGHAT and CDR2 FQNNGV. The CDR3 region has the DNA TGTGCCAGCAGCTTAAGAGGAGCCCTTTCCTACGAGCAGTTCTTC. Encoded protein: CASSLRGALSYEQFF. The entire variable domain, with the rest obtained from reference TRBV11-2 and TRBJ2-1, is as follows: EAGVAQSPRYKIIEKRQSVAFWCNPISGHATLYWYQQILGQGPKLLIQFQNNGVVDDSQLPKDRFSAERLKGVDSTLKIQPAKLEDSAVYLCASSLRGALSYEQFFGPGTRLTVL.